The 7 T cell receptor beta chains below were found in one sample sequenced in a study of T cell responses to AZD1222 COVID-19 vaccine. The repertoire was sequenced with immunoSEQ multiplex PCR; TCRdb's copy has only in-frame clones and lacks some. The sample records 85,000 or so clones, 75% to 95% being singletons. The sample in question was peripheral blood, obtained 28 days after the second AZD1222 dose. The receptor set was obtained from an adult who received the AZD1222 COVID-19 vaccine.

V is TRBV6-4 and J is TRBJ1-2; TRBD1 might be the D (5 bases). The CDR3 runs to 15 residues. V was shortened by 2 bases and J by 0 bases, with 10 bases between the two germline ends. Looked up from germline, CDR1 is MRHNA and CDR2 is SNTAGT. The CDR3 region is CASSDAPDTNYGYTF. Here the CDR3 DNA reads TGTGCCAGCAGTGACGCCCCGGACACTAACTATGGCTACACCTTC.

This chain joins TRBV24-1 and TRBJ2-1; D call uncertain. Between the trimmed V and J ends, which lost 3 bases and 8 bases, there was a span of 4 bases. Germline V lookup: CDR1 KGHDR, CDR2 SFDVKD. This CDR3 comprises 11 residues. The CDR3 sequence is CATSDDYEQFF. The CDR3 DNA sequence: TGTGCCACCAGTGATGACTATGAGCAGTTCTTC.

The chain has TRBV28 and TRBJ1-2, with 7 nucleotides matching TRBD1. Per germline, CDR1 MDHEN and CDR2 SYDVKM. The CDR3 loop spans 15 amino acids. After removal of 5 bases from V and 6 bases from J, the junction contained 12 bases not matched to a gene. The CDR3 DNA is TGTGCCAGCAGTCCCCCAGGGGGGCAGAGGCATGGCTACACCTTC. It codes for CASSPPGGQRHGYTF.

Turning to this clone: Germline and junction disagree at one end, which may indicate a read error. J is TRBJ2-1 and V is TRBV7-7, with D perhaps TRBD1 or TRBD2 (6 bases each). Germline CDR1 is SSHAT and CDR2 is FNYEAQ (reference sequence). The CDR3 length is 15 residues. The CDR3 reads CASSLEGGSLNEQFF. The DNA for the CDR3 is TGTGCTAGCAGCTTAGAGGGGGGCAGTCTCAATGAGCAGTTCTTC.

This chain connects TRBV18 to TRBJ1-4; D remains unclear. The CDR3 covers 13 residues. CDR1 is KGHSH, CDR2 LQKENI, per germline. V gave up 5 bases and J gave up 5 bases, with 9 bases separating them. The CDR3 protein is CASSFSQNEKLFF. The CDR3 region has the DNA TGTGCCAGCTCATTCAGCCAGAATGAAAAACTGTTTTTT.

The rearrangement links TRBV11-2 to TRBJ2-4; D unresolved. V was clipped by 5 bases and J by 2 bases, with 16 bases between them. CDR1 is SGHAT and CDR2 is FQNNGV in the germline V gene. The CDR3 runs to 16 residues. The CDR3 spells CASSTHQAGTKNIQYF. The CDR3 nucleotides are TGTGCCAGCAGCACCCATCAGGCCGGTACCAAAAACATTCAGTACTTC. The full variable domain, its missing parts supplied by reference TRBV11-2 and TRBJ2-4, is EAGVAQSPRYKIIEKRQSVAFWCNPISGHATLYWYQQILGQGPKLLIQFQNNGVVDDSQLPKDRFSAERLKGVDSTLKIQPAKLEDSAVYLCASSTHQAGTKNIQYFGAGTRLSVL.

The gene calls are TRBV4-1 and TRBJ2-7; 8 bases agree with TRBD1. The V gene's germline CDR1 is MGHRA and CDR2 YSYEKL. The CDR3 is 15 amino acids. With V trimmed by 1 base and J by 3 bases, 5 bases remained unmatched. The CDR3 loop reads CASSQVPGQDYEQYF. The CDR3 nucleotides are TGCGCCAGCAGCCAAGTGCCGGGACAGGACTACGAGCAGTACTTC.